A selection of T cell receptor beta chains follows, all from one sample in a study of somatic mutations in cytotoxic T cells in rheumatoid arthritis. Measured with immunoSEQ multiplex PCR; TCRdb has only the in-frame clones, and not every one. This sample has 18,000 or so clones, with approximately 80% found just once. Sequencing was performed on CD8+ T cells sorted from blood. These receptors were taken from an adult with rheumatoid arthritis. The CDR3 runs from the conserved cysteine through the conserved F or W. D genes are given only for firm matches. A clone size is listed for some rows: how often the clone was seen (once, few, many), or a class if it is expanded.

d_gene | abundance | j_gene | v_gene | CDR3nt | CDR3aa
TRBD2 | NA | TRBJ2-1 | TRBV9 | TGTGCCAGCAGCGTCGGACTAGGGGAGCAGTTCTTC | CASSVGLGEQFF
NA | NA | TRBJ1-3 | TRBV9 | TGTGCCAGCAGCGTAGGTGGGAACACCATATATTTT | CASSVGGNTIYF
NA | NA | TRBJ2-7 | TRBV7-9 | TGTGCCAGCAGCGAAGGGCAGGGTAGCTCCTACGAGCAGTACTTC | CASSEGQGSSYEQYF
TRBD2 | NA | TRBJ2-1 | TRBV5-1 | TGCGCCAGCAGCGGCGGGGGGTACAATGAGCAGTTCTTC | CASSGGGYNEQFF
NA | NA | TRBJ1-1 | TRBV2 | TGTGCCAGCACCGGGGGAGGACAGTACACTGAAGCTTTCTTT | CASTGGGQYTEAFF
NA | NA | TRBJ1-1 | TRBV11-2 | TGTGCCAGCAGCAAAAACAGCGCTGAAGCTTTCTTT | CASSKNSAEAFF
TRBD2 | NA | TRBJ2-7 | TRBV6-1 | TGTGCCAGCGGCTACGGACTAGCAGAGGTCTACGAGCAGTACTTC | CASGYGLAEVYEQYF
NA | NA | TRBJ2-1 | TRBV11-2 | TGTGCCAGCAGCTTGGGCGGTAGCGGCTACAATGAGCAGTTCTTC | CASSLGGSGYNEQFF
NA | NA | TRBJ2-1 | TRBV29-1 | TGCAGCGTTGAAGATCGTGGGGGAGCAGCCTACAATGAGCGGTTCTTC | CSVEDRGGAAYNERFF
NA | NA | TRBJ1-1 | TRBV7-9 | TGTGCCAGCAGCCCCGGACAGAACACTGAAGCTTTCTTT | CASSPGQNTEAFF
TRBD1 | NA | TRBJ1-2 | TRBV29-1 | TGCAGCGTAGCCGGGACAGACAACTATGGCTACACCTTC | CSVAGTDNYGYTF
TRBD1 | few | TRBJ1-2 | TRBV4-2 | TGTGCCAGCAGCCAAGAGGTGGGACAGGGTCGGTATGGCTACACCTTC | CASSQEVGQGRYGYTF
TRBD1 | NA | TRBJ1-4 | TRBV29-1 | TGCAGCGCTGAGACAGGGAGGGCTTCGGACGGGGAAAAACTGTTTTTT | CSAETGRASDGEKLFF
TRBD2 | NA | TRBJ2-3 | TRBV5-1 | TGCGCCAGCAGTATGGAGCGGGAGATAGATACGCAGTATTTT | CASSMEREIDTQYF
TRBD1 | NA | TRBJ1-1 | TRBV7-2 | TGTGCCAGCAGCTCAGTTCTAGGGACAGGGTATGAAGCTTTCTTT | CASSSVLGTGYEAFF
TRBD2 | NA | TRBJ2-2 | TRBV9 | TGTGCCAGCAGCTTCCTAGCGGGGTCGACGAACACCGGGGAGCTGTTTTTT | CASSFLAGSTNTGELFF
TRBD2 | NA | TRBJ2-5 | TRBV7-6 | TGTGCCAGCAGCTCCCCCCTAGCGGGCGAAGAGACCCAGTACTTC | CASSSPLAGEETQYF
NA | NA | TRBJ2-5 | TRBV4-3 | TGCGCCAGCAGCCAAGTTTGGGGAACCGGGACTCCGTACCAAGAGACCCAGTACTTC | CASSQVWGTGTPYQETQYF
TRBD2 | few | TRBJ2-7 | TRBV6-1 | TGTGCCAGCAGTTTTCGGACTAGCGGGGTGGAGGAGCAGTACTTC | CASSFRTSGVEEQYF
TRBD2 | NA | TRBJ2-3 | TRBV29-1 | TGCAGCGTTGATCCGGGAGGGCTCACAGATACGCAGTATTTT | CSVDPGGLTDTQYF
TRBD2 | NA | TRBJ2-2 | TRBV4-2 | TGTGCCAGCAGTACGGTAGCGGGAAACACCGGGGAGCTGTTTTTT | CASSTVAGNTGELFF
NA | NA | TRBJ2-2 | TRBV10-1 | TGCGCCAGCAGTGAAATCCCCAGGACAGAAACCGGGGAGCTGTTTTTT | CASSEIPRTETGELFF
TRBD1 | NA | TRBJ1-5 | TRBV15 | TGTGCCACCAGCATCCCCCCGGGACAGGGACATCAGCCCCAGCATTTT | CATSIPPGQGHQPQHF